This T cell receptor (beta chain) was documented in a study of tumor-infiltrating lymphocytes in primary liver carcinoma. There are 15 residues in the CDR3. CDR1 and CDR2 from the germline V gene are KGHSH and LQKENI. With 4 bases removed from V and 4 bases from J, the gap between germline ends came to 15 bases. A primer matching the constant region was used to make TCR beta cDNA from 500 ng of total RNA. Three nested multiplex PCR rounds, a slightly modified ARM-PCR method, built the TCR beta libraries. Running roughly 10 cycles apiece, the first two PCR rounds relied on TRBV1-TRBV30 forward primers together with a C-beta reverse primer. TCRdb passed the multiplex PCR reads through MiXCR, listing each CDR3 protein once. The sample has 300,000 to 400,000 distinct CDR3 sequences, 55% to 65% seen once; the top ten hold about 9.4%. Germline DNA was also extracted, while the blood RNA originated from unsorted whole blood.

This sequence joins TRBV18 and TRBJ2-3; D is possibly TRBD1 (5 bases). The sample consisted of peripheral blood. The clonotype comes from a man in his forties or fifties with primary liver carcinoma and hepatitis B virus infection. CDR3 amino acids: CASSLTRQFSDTQYF. In nucleotides, the CDR3 is TGTGCCAGCTCACTCACCCGACAGTTTTCAGATACGCAGTATTTT.